These 26 T cell receptor beta chains originate from one sample sequenced in a study of cytomegalovirus exposure and HLA in healthy donors. Assay: immunoSEQ multiplex PCR; the TCRdb copy retains only in-frame clones and omits some. This sample carries about 280,000 clones, just over 85% of them seen once, and the ten largest clones take approximately 1%. The sample was PBMCs. The receptors were gathered from a woman aged 18 to 35 in good health and CMV-seronegative.

The genes are TRBV12-2 and TRBJ1-2; TRBD1, as called in the table, went unchecked against the DNA. TRBV12-2 is an annotated pseudogene. The CDR3 has 12 residues. In DNA form, the CDR3 reads TGTGCAAGTCGCAACAGGTTTTTTGGCTACACCTTC. Its translation: CASRNRFFGYTF.

The rearrangement joins TRBV7-9 to TRBJ2-5; D uncertain. CDR1 and CDR2 (germline): SEHNR, FQNEAQ (reference sequence). The CDR3 is 12 amino acids. With 2 bases removed from V and 5 bases from J, the gap between germline ends came to 6 bases. CDR3 region: CASSLISETQYF. The CDR3 DNA reads TGTGCCAGCAGCTTAATTTCGGAGACCCAGTACTTC.

This clone was seen once. This rearrangement joins TRBV28 to TRBJ1-5; 11 bases match TRBD1. V gave up 9 bases and J gave up 5 bases; unmatched junction bases: 6. This CDR3 comprises 14 residues. CDR1 and CDR2 from the germline V gene are MDHEN and SYDVKM. CDR3 coding DNA: TGTGCCAGTCAGGGACAGGGGGTTTATCAGCCCCAGCATTTT. This encodes CASQGQGVYQPQHF.

V is TRBV5-6 and J is TRBJ2-7, with TRBD2 matching over 16 bases. Germline CDR1 is SGHDT and CDR2 is YYEEEE. J gave up 4 bases and V 5 bases, and 6 bases lay outside the gene matches. CDR3 length equals 16 residues. The CDR3 region is CASRPGLAGGGYEQYF. The CDR3 DNA is TGTGCCAGCAGGCCGGGACTAGCGGGAGGGGGGTACGAGCAGTACTTC.

The rearrangement joins TRBV5-1 to TRBJ1-1, with D possibly being TRBD1 (5 bases). Germline assignment: CDR1 SGHRS and CDR2 YFSETQ. Trimming removed 0 bases at V and 1 base at J, with 7 bases between. CDR3 length: 14 amino acids. The DNA of the CDR3 is TGCGCCAGCAGCTTGGGGGGCGAGAACACTGAAGCTTTCTTT. This gives the protein CASSLGGENTEAFF.

This chain joins TRBV25-1 and TRBJ1-2; no firm D call. Trimming left V 4 bases short and J 7 bases short, with 10 bases between. The V gene's germline CDR1 is MGHDK and CDR2 SYGVNS. The CDR3 extends over 12 amino acids. The CDR3 spells CASSVGEAGYTF. CDR3 sequence (DNA): TGTGCCAGCAGTGTCGGGGAGGCTGGCTACACCTTC.

CDR3 region: CASSGPGQNSNQPQHF. The CDR3 DNA follows: TGTGCCAGCAGTGGGCCAGGACAAAATAGCAATCAGCCCCAGCATTTT. The chain couples TRBV2 to TRBJ1-5; possible D gene TRBD1, 5 bases. Germline-derived CDR1 and CDR2 are SNHLY and FYNNEI. Trimming took off 4 bases at V and 0 bases at J, with 13 bases between the two ends. The CDR3 consists of 16 residues.

The chain couples TRBV27 to TRBJ2-1; 7 bases fit TRBD2. V gave up 11 bases and J gave up 4 bases; unmatched junction bases: 8. This CDR3 is 13 amino acids long. Per germline, CDR1 MNHEY and CDR2 SMNVEV (reference sequence). CDR3 coding DNA: TGTGCCGTGGGGCTAGCGGCTTACAATGAGCAGTTCTTC. Translation gives CAVGLAAYNEQFF.

The V and J genes are TRBV30 and TRBJ1-3; 7 bases line up with TRBD1. CDR1 is GTSNPN and CDR2 is SVGIG in the germline V gene (reference sequence). The junction had 6 bases not matched to a gene; V was cut back by 5 bases and J by 2 bases. The CDR3 contains 14 residues. Here the CDR3 reads CAWSTGTAGNTIYF. CDR3 nucleotide sequence: TGTGCCTGGTCTACCGGGACAGCTGGAAACACCATATATTTT.

This clone was seen a few times. The chain combines TRBV6-5 with TRBJ2-7; D is uncertain. CDR3 size: 15 residues. Trimming cost V 0 bases and J 3 bases, with 12 bases left between them. Germline V gene sequence: CDR1 MNHEY, CDR2 SVGAGI. This CDR3 is CASSYSRQSFYEQYF. CDR3 bases: TGTGCCAGCAGTTACTCGCGGCAGAGCTTCTACGAGCAGTACTTC.

This sequence joins TRBV6-5 and TRBJ1-1; TRBD1 agrees at 9 bases. The germline CDR1 and CDR2 sequences are MNHEY and SVGAGI. J was trimmed by 6 bases and V by 5 bases; bases with no gene match: 10. CDR3 size: 15 residues. CDR3 DNA sequence: TGTGCCAGCAGTAAGGGGACAGGGAGGGTAGCTGAAGCTTTCTTT. Its protein is CASSKGTGRVAEAFF.

The chain recombines TRBV4-1 with TRBJ1-2, with D hard to call. V was clipped by 0 bases and J by 1 base, with 9 bases between them. The CDR3 has 15 residues. The germline CDR1 and CDR2 sequences are MGHRA and YSYEKL. This chain's CDR3 is CASSQEGTVNYGYTF. CDR3 sequence (DNA): TGCGCCAGCAGCCAAGAAGGCACAGTTAACTATGGCTACACCTTC.

V usage is TRBV14 and J usage is TRBJ2-7; 8 bases are shared with TRBD2. The CDR3 has 15 amino acids. Germline values: CDR1 SGHDN, CDR2 FVKESK. The trim removed 4 bases at V and 2 bases at J, leaving 7 bases unmatched. The CDR3 reads CASSPLSGATYEQYF. Written as DNA, the CDR3 is TGTGCCAGCAGCCCCCTTAGCGGGGCAACCTACGAGCAGTACTTC.

The CDR3 DNA reads as TGTGCCAGCAGTCCCGGGACAGGTGGTAGAAACGAGCAGTACTTC. Encoded protein: CASSPGTGGRNEQYF. The V call is TRBV6-5, the J call TRBJ2-7, with 8 bases fitting TRBD1. In germline, CDR1 is MNHEY, CDR2 SVGAGI. The V segment lost 5 bases and the J segment 5 bases; nucleotides outside the gene matches: 11. The CDR3 is 15 amino acids.

This clone was counted a single time. The V gene is TRBV9, the J gene TRBJ2-7, with TRBD1 matching over 9 bases. The V gene's germline CDR1 is SGDLS and CDR2 YYNGEE. This CDR3 has 16 amino acids. Unmatched junction bases numbered 12, after V lost 4 bases and J lost 4 bases. The chain's CDR3 is CASSPRDREGVYEQYF. The DNA for the CDR3 is TGTGCCAGCAGCCCCCGGGACAGGGAGGGGGTTTACGAGCAGTACTTC.

The chain uses TRBV5-4 and TRBJ1-3; D gene unclear. Germline-derived CDR1 and CDR2 are SGHNT and YYREEE (reference sequence). The CDR3 sequence is 15 residues long. V lost 2 bases and J lost 0, with 9 bases in between. CDR3 sequence: CASSFGLLSGNTIYF. As DNA, the CDR3 is TGTGCCAGCAGCTTCGGTCTGCTCTCTGGAAACACCATATATTTT.

This clone occurred a few times. The chain has TRBV9 and TRBJ2-2; 7 bases fit TRBD1. From germline, CDR1 is SGDLS and CDR2 YYNGEE. This CDR3 has 15 amino acids. V was pared by 4 bases and J by 5 bases, with 8 bases of the junction left unmatched. CDR3: CASSRTGEWTGELFF. CDR3 bases: TGTGCCAGCAGCCGAACAGGGGAGTGGACCGGGGAGCTGTTTTTT.

This clone was detected a few times. This chain uses TRBV7-3 with TRBJ2-6; tentatively, D is TRBD1 (6 bases). Germline-derived CDR1 and CDR2 are SGHTA and FQGTGA. With 0 bases removed from V and 4 bases from J, the gap between germline ends came to 10 bases. The CDR3 is made up of 16 amino acids. CDR3 protein: CASSLTGGSGANVLTF. As DNA, the CDR3 is TGTGCCAGCAGCTTAACTGGGGGCTCAGGGGCCAACGTCCTGACTTTC. The whole variable domain, remainder taken from reference TRBV7-3 and TRBJ2-6, is GAGVSQTPSNKVTEKGKYVELRCDPISGHTALYWYRQSLGQGPEFLIYFQGTGAADDSGLPNDRFFAVRPEGSVSTLKIQRTERGDSAVYLCASSLTGGSGANVLTFGAGSRLTVL.

With regard to this clone: A junction end diverges from the germline sequence, so it may reflect a read error. The gene calls are TRBV19 and TRBJ1-1, with 9 bases aligning to TRBD1. Germline assignment: CDR1 LNHDA and CDR2 SQIVND (reference sequence). The CDR3 runs to 13 residues. The CDR3 reads CASSIVNGQGRLF. CDR3 DNA: TGTGCCAGTAGTATAGTTAACGGACAGGGGAGGCTCTTT.

The V call is TRBV5-1, the J call TRBJ1-1, with TRBD1 matching over 7 bases. Germline V gene lookup returns CDR1 SGHRS and CDR2 YFSETQ. This CDR3 spans 14 amino acids. V shed 4 bases and J 0 bases; nucleotides not matched to a gene: 3. DNA of the CDR3: TGCGCCAGCAGCACACAGGGGTTGAACACTGAAGCTTTCTTT. As protein: CASSTQGLNTEAFF.

The rearrangement joins TRBV28 to TRBJ2-5, with D tentatively TRBD1 (7 bases). The V gene's germline CDR1 is MDHEN and CDR2 SYDVKM. V lost 3 bases and J 1 base, leaving 12 bases between the germline ends. The CDR3 spans 15 residues. The CDR3 spells CASSFGGGLQETQYF. The CDR3 bases are TGTGCCAGCAGTTTTGGAGGGGGCCTCCAAGAGACCCAGTACTTC.

The chain combines TRBV11-3 with TRBJ2-4; D not resolved. V lost 3 bases and J 0 bases, leaving 12 bases between the germline ends. The germline V gene has CDR1 SGHNT and CDR2 YENEEA. CDR3 length: 16 amino acids. CDR3 DNA: TGTGCCAGCAGCTTTAACGCAGGTCTAGCCAAAAACATTCAGTACTTC. Protein sequence: CASSFNAGLAKNIQYF.

The chain couples TRBV6-1 to TRBJ1-1; a weak D match, TRBD1 (5 bases). Germline CDR1 is MNHNS and CDR2 is SASEGT. Deletions cut 5 bases from V and 0 bases from J, with 10 bases between. This CDR3 has 14 amino acids. The CDR3: CASSSTRVNTEAFF. The CDR3, as DNA: TGTGCCAGCAGTAGCACCAGGGTGAACACTGAAGCTTTCTTT.

This chain uses TRBV29-1 with TRBJ2-7; 11 bases agree with TRBD1. Germline V gives CDR1 SQVTM, CDR2 ANQGSEA. The CDR3 runs to 14 residues. V lost 4 bases and J lost 5; bases outside the gene matches: 7. The DNA of the CDR3 is TGCAGCGTTGTCAGGACAGGGGGCGGCCACGAGCAGTACTTC. It yields the protein CSVVRTGGGHEQYF.

V is TRBV6-6 and J is TRBJ1-1, with a weak D call TRBD1 (6 bases). The germline gives CDR1 MNHNY, CDR2 SVGAGI (reference sequence). This CDR3 region has 13 residues. V was pared by 6 bases and J by 2 bases, with 10 bases between. The CDR3 is CASSPQGNTEAFF. Written as DNA, the CDR3 is TGTGCCAGCAGCCCACAGGGAAACACTGAAGCTTTCTTT.

This rearrangement joins TRBV10-1 to TRBJ1-5, with D possibly being TRBD1 (6 bases). In germline, CDR1 is WNHNN, CDR2 SYGVQD (reference sequence). This CDR3 has 15 amino acids. V was shortened by 2 bases and J by 5 bases, with 13 bases between the two germline ends. The CDR3: CASSEGTGLDQPQHF. DNA for the CDR3: TGCGCCAGCAGTGAGGGCACAGGGCTTGATCAGCCCCAGCATTTT.